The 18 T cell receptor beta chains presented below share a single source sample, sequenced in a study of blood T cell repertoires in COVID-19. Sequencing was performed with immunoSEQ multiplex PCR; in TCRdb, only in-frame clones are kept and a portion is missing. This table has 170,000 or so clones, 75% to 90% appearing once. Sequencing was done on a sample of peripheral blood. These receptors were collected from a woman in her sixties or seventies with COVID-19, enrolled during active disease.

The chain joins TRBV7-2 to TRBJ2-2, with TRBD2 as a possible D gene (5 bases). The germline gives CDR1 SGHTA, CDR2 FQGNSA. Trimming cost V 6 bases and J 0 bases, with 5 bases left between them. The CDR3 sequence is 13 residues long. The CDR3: CASREANTGELFF. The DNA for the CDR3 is TGTGCCAGCAGGGAGGCGAACACCGGGGAGCTGTTTTTT.

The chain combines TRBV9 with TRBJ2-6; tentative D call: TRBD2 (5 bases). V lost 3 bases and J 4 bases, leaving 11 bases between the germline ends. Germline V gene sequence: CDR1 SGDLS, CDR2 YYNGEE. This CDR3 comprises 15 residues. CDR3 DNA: TGTGCCAGCAGCGCAGGACTCCAAGGGGCCAACGTCCTGACTTTC. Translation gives CASSAGLQGANVLTF.

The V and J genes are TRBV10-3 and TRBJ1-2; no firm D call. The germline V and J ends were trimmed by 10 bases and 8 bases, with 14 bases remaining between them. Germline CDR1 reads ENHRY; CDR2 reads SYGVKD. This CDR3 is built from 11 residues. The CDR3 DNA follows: TGTGCCACCCAATTCCGCCGGGGCTACACCTTC. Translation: CATQFRRGYTF.

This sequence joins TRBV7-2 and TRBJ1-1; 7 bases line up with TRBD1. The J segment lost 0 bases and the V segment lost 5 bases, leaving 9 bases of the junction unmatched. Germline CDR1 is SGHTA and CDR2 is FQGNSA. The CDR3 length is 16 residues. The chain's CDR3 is CASSTPLTGLNTEAFF. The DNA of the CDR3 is TGTGCCAGCAGCACCCCGCTGACAGGGCTGAACACTGAAGCTTTCTTT.

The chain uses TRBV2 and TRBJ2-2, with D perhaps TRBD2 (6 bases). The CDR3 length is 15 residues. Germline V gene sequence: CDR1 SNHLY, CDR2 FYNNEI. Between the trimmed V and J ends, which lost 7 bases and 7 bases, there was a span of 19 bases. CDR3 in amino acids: CASKISGTEGGELFF. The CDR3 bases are TGTGCCAGCAAAATCTCCGGGACTGAAGGCGGGGAGCTGTTTTTT.

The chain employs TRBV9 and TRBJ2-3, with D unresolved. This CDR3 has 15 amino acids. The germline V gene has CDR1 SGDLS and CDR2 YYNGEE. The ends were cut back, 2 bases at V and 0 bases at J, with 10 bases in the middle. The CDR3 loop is CASSVRPSSTDTQYF. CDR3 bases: TGTGCCAGCAGCGTCCGTCCCTCTAGCACAGATACGCAGTATTTT.

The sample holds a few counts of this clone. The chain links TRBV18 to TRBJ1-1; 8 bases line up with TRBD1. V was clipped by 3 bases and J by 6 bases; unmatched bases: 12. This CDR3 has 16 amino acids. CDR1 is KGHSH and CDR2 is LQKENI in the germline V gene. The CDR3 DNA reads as TGTGCCAGCTCACCTTCAGGGGGCGCAGGAGGTGCTGAAGCTTTCTTT. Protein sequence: CASSPSGGAGGAEAFF.

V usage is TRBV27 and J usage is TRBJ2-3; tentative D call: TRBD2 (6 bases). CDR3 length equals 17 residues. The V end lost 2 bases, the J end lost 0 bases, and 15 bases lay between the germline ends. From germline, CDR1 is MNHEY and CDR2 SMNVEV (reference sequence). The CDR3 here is CASSLIIRGSSTDTQYF. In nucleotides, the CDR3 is TGTGCCAGCAGTTTAATCATCCGGGGGAGCAGCACAGATACGCAGTATTTT.

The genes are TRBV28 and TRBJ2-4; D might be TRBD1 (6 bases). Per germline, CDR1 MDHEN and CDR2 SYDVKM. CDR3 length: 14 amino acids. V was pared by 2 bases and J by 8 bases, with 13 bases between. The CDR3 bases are TGTGCCAGCAGTTTAGCAGGGGTTGCGGACATTCAGTACTTC. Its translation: CASSLAGVADIQYF.

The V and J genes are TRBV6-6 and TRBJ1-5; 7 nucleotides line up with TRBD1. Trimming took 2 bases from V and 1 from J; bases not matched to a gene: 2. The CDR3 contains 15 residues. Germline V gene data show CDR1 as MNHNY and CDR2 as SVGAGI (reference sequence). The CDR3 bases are TGTGCCAGCAGTTACGGGGGACAGAGCAATCAGCCCCAGCATTTT. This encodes CASSYGGQSNQPQHF.

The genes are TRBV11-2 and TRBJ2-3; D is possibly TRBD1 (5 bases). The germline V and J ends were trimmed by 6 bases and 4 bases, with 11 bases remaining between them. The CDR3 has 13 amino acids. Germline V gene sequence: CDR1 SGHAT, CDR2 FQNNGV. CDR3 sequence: CASRLKGADTQYF. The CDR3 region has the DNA TGTGCCAGCAGGTTAAAAGGGGCAGATACGCAGTATTTT. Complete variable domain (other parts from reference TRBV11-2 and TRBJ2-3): EAGVAQSPRYKIIEKRQSVAFWCNPISGHATLYWYQQILGQGPKLLIQFQNNGVVDDSQLPKDRFSAERLKGVDSTLKIQPAKLEDSAVYLCASRLKGADTQYFGPGTRLTVL.

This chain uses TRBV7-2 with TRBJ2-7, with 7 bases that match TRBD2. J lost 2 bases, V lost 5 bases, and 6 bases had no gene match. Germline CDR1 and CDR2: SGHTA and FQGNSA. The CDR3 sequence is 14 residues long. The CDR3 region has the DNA TGTGCCAGCAGCCGTACTAGCGCTGCCTACGAGCAGTACTTC. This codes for CASSRTSAAYEQYF.

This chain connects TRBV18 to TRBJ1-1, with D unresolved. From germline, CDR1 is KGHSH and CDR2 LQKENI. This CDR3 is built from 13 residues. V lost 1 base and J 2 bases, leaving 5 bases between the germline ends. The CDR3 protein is CASSPRENTEAFF. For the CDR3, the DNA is TGTGCCAGCTCACCACGAGAAAACACTGAAGCTTTCTTT.

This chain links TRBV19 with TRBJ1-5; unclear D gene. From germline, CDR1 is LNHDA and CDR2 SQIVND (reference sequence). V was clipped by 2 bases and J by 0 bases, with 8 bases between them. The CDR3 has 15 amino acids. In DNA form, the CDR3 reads TGTGCCAGTAGTATAACCCCACATAGCAATCAGCCCCAGCATTTT. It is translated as CASSITPHSNQPQHF.

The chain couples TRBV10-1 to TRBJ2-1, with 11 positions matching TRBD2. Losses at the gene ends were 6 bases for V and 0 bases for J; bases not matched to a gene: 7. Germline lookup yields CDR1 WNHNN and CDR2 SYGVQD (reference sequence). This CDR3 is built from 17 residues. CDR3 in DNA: TGCGCCAGCAGCCCTTCTAGCGGGAGGTCCTCCTACAATGAGCAGTTCTTC. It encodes CASSPSSGRSSYNEQFF.

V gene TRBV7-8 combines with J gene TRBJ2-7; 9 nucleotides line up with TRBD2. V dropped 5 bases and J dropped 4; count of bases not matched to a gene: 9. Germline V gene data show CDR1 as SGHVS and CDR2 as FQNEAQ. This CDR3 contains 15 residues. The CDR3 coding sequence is TGTGCCAGCAGCCCCCAAGTAGCGGGAGAGTACGAGCAGTACTTC. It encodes CASSPQVAGEYEQYF.

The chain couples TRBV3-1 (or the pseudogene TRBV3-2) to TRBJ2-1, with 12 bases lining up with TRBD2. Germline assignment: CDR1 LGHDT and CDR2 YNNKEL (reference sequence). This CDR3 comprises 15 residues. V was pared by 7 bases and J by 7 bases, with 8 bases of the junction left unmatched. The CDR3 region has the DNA TGTGCCAGCACCCGAACCGGGACTAGCGGGAATGAGCAGTTCTTC. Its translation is CASTRTGTSGNEQFF.

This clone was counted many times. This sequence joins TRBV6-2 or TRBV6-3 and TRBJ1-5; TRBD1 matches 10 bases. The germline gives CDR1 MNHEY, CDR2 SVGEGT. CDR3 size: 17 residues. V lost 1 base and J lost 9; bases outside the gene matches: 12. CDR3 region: CASSYYSGQGISRPQHF. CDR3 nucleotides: TGTGCCAGCAGTTACTATTCGGGACAGGGGATCAGTCGGCCCCAGCATTTT.